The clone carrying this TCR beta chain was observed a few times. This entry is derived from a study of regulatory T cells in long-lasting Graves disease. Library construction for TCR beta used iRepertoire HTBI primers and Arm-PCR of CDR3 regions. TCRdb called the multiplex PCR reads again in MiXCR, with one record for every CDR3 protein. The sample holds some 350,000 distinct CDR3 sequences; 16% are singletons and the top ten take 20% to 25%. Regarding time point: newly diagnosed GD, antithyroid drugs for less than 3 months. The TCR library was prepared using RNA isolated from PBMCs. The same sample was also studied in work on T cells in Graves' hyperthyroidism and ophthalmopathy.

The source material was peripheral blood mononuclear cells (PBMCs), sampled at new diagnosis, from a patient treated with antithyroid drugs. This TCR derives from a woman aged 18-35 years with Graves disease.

CDR3 DNA: TGTGCCAGCACCAAAGCTCGGCGGGAGGGCCTTTTGGAGACCCAGTACTTC. Translation: CASTKARREGLLETQYF. The chain employs TRBV7-4 and TRBJ2-5, with 9 bases aligning to TRBD2. CDR1 is SGHVT and CDR2 is SQSDAQ in the germline V gene. The V gene end was trimmed by 7 bases and the J gene end by 5 bases; junction bases not matched to a gene: 17. The length of the CDR3 is 17 residues.